This TCR beta chain was sequenced in a study of molecular identifiers for immune sequencing clone quantification. In TCRdb, the PCR reads were re-called with MiXCR into one record per CDR3 protein. This repertoire shows around 470,000 distinct CDR3 sequences, roughly 23% found once; its top ten account for about 0.8%. Sorting isolated naive CD8 T cells as CD8+CD4-CCR7+CD45RA+ events. V was clipped by 6 bases and J by 3 bases, with 17 bases between them. Germline CDR1 reads MNHNY; CDR2 reads SVGAGI (reference sequence). The CDR3 runs to 15 residues. Whole-study findings and limits: Jurkat TCR RNA spiked in from one cell reportedly remained identifiable amid approximately 970,000 naive cells.

There are many counts of this clonotype. Its antigen is not identified. Sequencing input: naive CD8+ T cells from blood, with Jurkat cell RNA spiked in. Indicated subset: FACS-sorted CD8+CD4-CCR7+CD45RA+ naive T cells. The chain couples TRBV6-6 to TRBJ1-2; no firm D call. The clonotype originates from a human donor in good health. Some libraries in this study had Jurkat cell RNA spiked in. The CDR3 is CASSKWESAYYGYTF. DNA of the CDR3: TGTGCCAGCAGCAAATGGGAGTCCGCCTACTATGGCTACACCTTC.